This TCR beta chain derives from a study of immune cell composition in non-small cell lung cancer. Broader study findings: Squamous carcinomas (roughly 80%) more often had tumour-associated clones >0.5% than adenocarcinomas (approximately 35%). TIL tumour reactivity correlated with maximal tumour-associated clone frequency in adenocarcinoma.

This clone was detected once. Its antigen remains unknown. Produced via immunoSEQ multiplex PCR; TCRdb's table is partial and in-frame only. The repertoire holds some 1,200 clones, with 79% as singletons. V was shortened by 2 bases and J by 0 bases, with 5 bases between the two germline ends. CDR3 length: 14 amino acids. From germline, CDR1 is SGHNT and CDR2 YYREEE (reference sequence). Sequenced sample: lung tumor tissue. The rearrangement joins TRBV5-4 to TRBJ2-2; D is undetermined. The TCR comes from a human donor with non-small cell lung cancer. The CDR3 DNA sequence: TGTGCCAGCAGCTTCATCCCGAACACCGGGGAGCTGTTTTTT. Translating it yields CASSFIPNTGELFF. The variable domain in full, completed from reference TRBV5-4 and TRBJ2-2, reads ETGVTQSPTHLIKTRGQQVTLRCSSQSGHNTVSWYQQALGQGPQFIFQYYREEENGRGNFPPRFSGLQFPNYSSELNVNALELDDSALYLCASSFIPNTGELFFGEGSRLTVL.